The 24 T cell receptor beta chains reported below all come from one sample, sequenced in a study of blood T cell repertoires in COVID-19. Libraries were prepared by immunoSEQ multiplex PCR; TCRdb keeps only in-frame clonotypes and omits some of them. The sample yields nearly 95,000 clones, approximately 79% seen once. The sequenced sample was peripheral blood. The receptor source for this set is a man aged 65 to 79 with COVID-19, enrolled during active disease.

This chain links TRBV10-3 with TRBJ2-3; the match to TRBD2 covers 8 bases. The CDR3 has 13 residues. J lost 5 bases, V lost 5 bases, and 3 bases had no gene match. The germline V gene encodes CDR1 ENHRY and CDR2 SYGVKD. As DNA, the CDR3 is TGTGCCATCAGTCGGGAGGGCGGAGATACGCAGTATTTT. It codes for CAISREGGDTQYF.

The V call is TRBV19, the J call TRBJ1-1; D ambiguous. The ends were cut back, 6 bases at V and 8 bases at J, with 19 bases in the middle. This CDR3 is built from 14 residues. In germline, CDR1 is LNHDA, CDR2 SQIVND (reference sequence). The CDR3 DNA follows: TGTGCCAGTAGCATAAATCAGGAAACGGTAGAAGCTTTCTTT. Translated: CASSINQETVEAFF.

The genes are TRBV27 and TRBJ2-7; 12 bases line up with TRBD2. V shed 2 bases and J 1 base; nucleotides not matched to a gene: 0. The V gene's germline CDR1 is MNHEY and CDR2 SMNVEV (reference sequence). The CDR3 extends over 15 amino acids. CDR3 coding DNA: TGTGCCAGCAGTTTAGGACTAGCGGGATCCTACGAGCAGTACTTC. Amino acids: CASSLGLAGSYEQYF.

The chain employs TRBV7-3 and TRBJ2-1; 12 bases fit TRBD1. With V trimmed by 8 bases and J by 9 bases, 2 bases remained unmatched. The CDR3 sequence is 12 residues long. In germline, CDR1 is SGHTA, CDR2 FQGTGA. CDR3 nucleotides: TGTGCCAGCGGGACAGGGGGCCCTGAGCAGTTCTTC. Residues: CASGTGGPEQFF.

V usage is TRBV19 and J usage is TRBJ2-2; tentative D call: TRBD2 (5 bases). Germline V gene lookup returns CDR1 LNHDA and CDR2 SQIVND (reference sequence). The CDR3 spans 15 residues. V was trimmed by 8 bases and J by 2 bases, leaving 15 bases between them. Here the CDR3 reads CASQQGLANTGELFF. For the CDR3, the DNA is TGTGCCAGTCAGCAAGGGCTAGCTAACACCGGGGAGCTGTTTTTT.

J is TRBJ2-7 and V is TRBV19; 9 bases agree with TRBD2. The length of the CDR3 is 14 residues. The V gene's germline CDR1 is LNHDA and CDR2 SQIVND (reference sequence). The junction had 3 bases not matched to a gene; V was cut back by 3 bases and J by 3 bases. The CDR3 DNA is TGTGCCAGTAGTATCGGGACTAGCATCTACGAGCAGTACTTC. It is translated as CASSIGTSIYEQYF.

This chain links TRBV5-5 with TRBJ1-3; no reliable D call. Germline CDR1 and CDR2: SGHKS and YYEKEE (reference sequence). V dropped 0 bases and J dropped 1 base, with 14 bases sitting between them. The CDR3 totals 17 residues. CDR3 amino acids: CASSLVGQAISGNTIYF. CDR3 nucleotides: TGTGCCAGCAGCTTGGTAGGCCAGGCGATATCTGGAAACACCATATATTTT.

The chain recombines TRBV4-3 with TRBJ1-4, with 9 bases lining up with TRBD1. Per germline, CDR1 LGHNA and CDR2 YSLEER. V was clipped by 4 bases and J by 13 bases; unmatched bases: 13. This CDR3 is 15 amino acids long. CDR3 region: CASSPASGTGIRLFF. CDR3 sequence (DNA): TGCGCCAGCAGCCCGGCGTCCGGGACAGGGATTCGACTGTTTTTT.

The chain carries TRBV5-4 and TRBJ1-2, with D possibly TRBD1 on 6 matching bases. CDR1 SGHNT and CDR2 YYREEE come from the germline V gene (reference sequence). The CDR3 contains 14 residues. The V end lost 4 bases, the J end lost 2 bases, and 12 bases lay between the germline ends. In DNA form, the CDR3 reads TGTGCCAGCAGCCTCGGGGGGCCGAACTATGGCTACACCTTC. Protein: CASSLGGPNYGYTF.

This chain connects TRBV25-1 to TRBJ2-7, with 7 nucleotides matching TRBD2. In germline, CDR1 is MGHDK, CDR2 SYGVNS. The V segment lost 4 bases and the J segment 6 bases; nucleotides outside the gene matches: 6. The CDR3 sequence is 13 residues long. CDR3 amino acids: CASSGDYLGEQYF. CDR3 DNA sequence: TGTGCCAGCAGTGGGGACTATTTAGGCGAGCAGTACTTC.

The CDR3 DNA follows: TGTGCCACCAGTGATGCAGGCTCGGGGGACCAAGAGACCCAGTACTTC. The encoded protein is CATSDAGSGDQETQYF. The chain links TRBV24-1 to TRBJ2-5; possible D gene TRBD2, 6 bases. V was pared by 3 bases and J by 0 bases, with 13 bases between. CDR1 is KGHDR and CDR2 is SFDVKD in the germline V gene. There are 16 residues in the CDR3.

The chain carries TRBV18 and TRBJ1-1; TRBD1 aligns across 9 bases. The CDR3 is 12 residues long. CDR1 is KGHSH, CDR2 LQKENI, per germline. Losses at the gene ends were 6 bases for V and 5 bases for J; bases not matched to a gene: 1. CDR3 sequence reads: CASSDRGTEAFF. DNA for the CDR3: TGTGCCAGCTCTGACAGGGGGACTGAAGCTTTCTTT.

The chain couples TRBV18 to TRBJ1-6; 7 bases line up with TRBD1. V was pared by 4 bases and J by 9 bases, with 3 bases of the junction left unmatched. The germline gives CDR1 KGHSH, CDR2 LQKENI. The CDR3 consists of 13 residues. CDR3 coding DNA: TGTGCCAGCTCACAGACAGGGATTTCACCCCTCCACTTT. Its translation is CASSQTGISPLHF.

This chain uses TRBV6-5 with TRBJ2-2, with 7 bases lining up with TRBD2. This CDR3 is built from 13 residues. CDR1 is MNHEY and CDR2 is SVGAGI in the germline V gene. The V segment lost 10 bases and the J segment 9 bases; nucleotides outside the gene matches: 11. The CDR3 bases are TGTGCCACCATGGCAGCGGGGCGCAGGGAGCTGTTTTTT. Its translation: CATMAAGRRELFF.

The chain links TRBV2 to TRBJ2-5; TRBD1 aligns across 8 bases. V lost 7 bases and J lost 5; bases outside the gene matches: 12. This CDR3 comprises 15 residues. Per the germline V gene, CDR1 is SNHLY and CDR2 is FYNNEI. The CDR3 sequence: CASNQITGGGETQYF. CDR3 DNA: TGTGCCAGCAACCAGATAACAGGGGGTGGTGAGACCCAGTACTTC.

This chain uses TRBV11-3 with TRBJ2-1, with 10 bases lining up with TRBD1. Germline CDR1 is SGHNT and CDR2 is YENEEA. The CDR3 runs to 14 residues. V shed 5 bases, J shed 15 bases, and the junction held 13 bases outside the gene matches. The CDR3 is CASSLQDRGSRLFF. As DNA, the CDR3 is TGTGCCAGCAGCCTCCAGGACAGGGGGAGTAGGCTGTTCTTC. Looking up the rest from reference TRBV11-3 and TRBJ2-1 gives the full variable domain: EAGVVQSPRYKIIEKKQPVAFWCNPISGHNTLYWYLQNLGQGPELLIRYENEEAVDDSQLPKDRFSAERLKGVDSTLKIQPAELGDSAVYLCASSLQDRGSRLFFGPGTRLTVL.

V is TRBV18 and J is TRBJ1-5; D is unclear. Germline assignment: CDR1 KGHSH and CDR2 LQKENI. Trimming left V 3 bases short and J 9 bases short, with 12 bases between. The CDR3 is 13 amino acids. CDR3 nucleotide sequence: TGTGCCAGCTCACCCGGGATGGTACGGCCCCAGCATTTT. Translated, it gives CASSPGMVRPQHF.

The rearrangement links TRBV6-4 to TRBJ2-7, with 14 bases aligning to TRBD2. Germline values: CDR1 MRHNA, CDR2 SNTAGT. This CDR3 spans 13 amino acids. V lost 8 bases to trimming and J lost 4 bases; unmatched junction nucleotides: 1. The CDR3 sequence is CASRTSGRYEQYF. The CDR3 DNA sequence: TGTGCCAGCCGGACTAGCGGGAGGTACGAGCAGTACTTC.

In DNA, the CDR3 is TGTGCCATCAGTGAGGGACAGACCAAAAACATTCAGTACTTC. This gives the protein CAISEGQTKNIQYF. This chain joins TRBV10-3 and TRBJ2-4; possible D gene TRBD1, 6 bases. The CDR3 is 14 amino acids. The germline V and J ends were trimmed by 2 bases and 2 bases, with 7 bases remaining between them. Germline V gives CDR1 ENHRY, CDR2 SYGVKD.

This clone appeared a few times. The chain employs TRBV20-1 and TRBJ2-3; TRBD2 matches 7 bases. The length of the CDR3 is 14 residues. Germline-derived CDR1 and CDR2 are DFQATT and SNEGSKA (reference sequence). The junction had 7 bases not matched to a gene; V was cut back by 3 bases and J by 4 bases. DNA for the CDR3: TGCAGTGCTAGTCGCGGGAGTAGTGCAGATACGCAGTATTTT. It translates to CSASRGSSADTQYF.

This rearrangement joins TRBV7-6 to TRBJ2-7, with D unclear. V lost 5 bases, J lost 0 bases, and 5 bases lay in between. CDR1 and CDR2 from the germline V gene are SGHVS and FNYEAQ. The CDR3 is made up of 12 amino acids. The CDR3 nucleotides read TGTGCCAGCAGCCGTTTCTCCTACGAGCAGTACTTC. Its protein is CASSRFSYEQYF.

The chain links TRBV7-2 to TRBJ2-3; 7 nucleotides match TRBD1. This CDR3 contains 13 residues. The germline CDR1 and CDR2 sequences are SGHTA and FQGNSA. The J segment lost 9 bases and the V segment lost 3 bases, leaving 6 bases of the junction unmatched. The CDR3 sequence: CASSFDRQGTQYF. Written as DNA, the CDR3 is TGTGCCAGCAGCTTCGACAGACAGGGCACGCAGTATTTT. Filled out from reference TRBV7-2 and TRBJ2-3, the complete variable domain reads GAGVSQSPSNKVTEKGKDVELRCDPISGHTALYWYRQSLGQGLEFLIYFQGNSAPDKSGLPSDRFSAERTGGSVSTLTIQRTQQEDSAVYLCASSFDRQGTQYFGPGTRLTVL.

V and J are TRBV11-1 and TRBJ2-2; 7 bases match TRBD2. CDR3 size: 16 residues. V lost 5 bases, J lost 4 bases, and 10 bases stayed unmatched. The germline V gene encodes CDR1 SGHAT and CDR2 FQDESV (reference sequence). The CDR3: CASSAKPGLPTGELFF. DNA for the CDR3: TGTGCCAGCAGCGCAAAGCCGGGACTACCCACCGGGGAGCTGTTTTTT. The full variable domain, completed using reference TRBV11-1 and TRBJ2-2, is EAEVAQSPRYKITEKSQAVAFWCDPISGHATLYWYRQILGQGPELLVQFQDESVVDDSQLPKDRFSAERLKGVDSTLKIQPAELGDSAMYLCASSAKPGLPTGELFFGEGSRLTVL.

The chain carries TRBV3-1 (or the pseudogene TRBV3-2) and TRBJ2-2; TRBD1 matches 8 bases. From germline, CDR1 is LGHDT and CDR2 YNNKEL (reference sequence). V gave up 2 bases and J gave up 2 bases; unmatched junction bases: 7. The CDR3 length is 17 residues. The CDR3, as DNA: TGTGCCAGCAGCCAATACGGGACAGGTGCCAACACCGGGGAGCTGTTTTTT. Translation: CASSQYGTGANTGELFF.